This TCR beta chain was found in a study of shared clonotypes between healthy human individuals. The overall study: Those who served as donors were a couple of women and three men between the ages of 18 and 49.

Concerning this clone itself: Its antigen is unidentified.

General study points: The four-donor shared clonotypes exceeded non-shared clonotypes in generation probability, with non-shared ones scoring lower.

The split of CD4+ cells yielded CD45RA+ naive and CD45RA-negative memory subsets. CDR1 and CDR2 (germline): MGHDK, SYGVNS. V shed 6 bases and J shed 10 bases, with 13 bases lying between them. The CDR3 runs 12 residues. The data were produced by immunoSEQ multiplex PCR, yet TCRdb's version contains in-frame clones alone and is incomplete. The data contain approximately 640,000 clones, around 72% of them singletons. This TCR was sampled from a woman in her 30s in good health. J is TRBJ1-5 and V is TRBV25-1; D is perhaps TRBD1 (5 bases). Sequenced sample: memory CD4+ T cells sorted from blood. Sample subset: CD45RA-negative fraction. DNA of the CDR3: TGTGCCAGCAGCCAAAGCGGGGGTCCCCAGCATTTT. Translated: CASSQSGGPQHF.